This T cell receptor (beta chain) was sequenced during a study of T cells in localized non-small cell lung cancer. The germline V and J ends were trimmed by 3 bases and 2 bases, with 14 bases remaining between them. Germline CDR1 reads LNHDA; CDR2 reads SQIVND (reference sequence). The CDR3 is 16 amino acids. Method: immunoSEQ multiplex PCR; TCRdb's copy keeps in-frame clones and lacks some. The sample has about 5,500 clones, 84% seen once. Study outcomes and limitations: Turning up in adjacent lung were a median about 56 of the top 100 tumor clones. Uninvolved neighboring lung showed the greatest T cell clonality, exceeding tumor.

Remarks on this clone: Antigen specificity is unknown.

The receptor was isolated from a female donor at least 60 years old with stage II lung adenocarcinoma. This chain joins TRBV19 and TRBJ1-5; D not resolved. Source: peripheral blood mononuclear cells, taken before any cancer treatment. CDR3 DNA: TGTGCCAGTAGTATCCGGGAGCCAATGGGCAATCAGCCCCAGCATTTT. Protein sequence: CASSIREPMGNQPQHF.